One sample yielded the 7 T cell receptor beta chains listed below, sequenced in a study of shared clonotypes between healthy human individuals. This table comes from immunoSEQ multiplex PCR, and its TCRdb copy is limited to in-frame clones, with some not included. This table has about 2.1 million clones, roughly 91% appearing once. CD8 cells classed as naive were CD45RO-negative and positively selected for CCR7, excluding terminally differentiated effector memory CD45RA+ cells. The sequenced sample consisted of naive CD8+ T cells from PBMCs. The receptor source for this set is a man aged 18 to 35 in good health. Some clones in this sample may be carry-over from other donors' samples.

The chain employs TRBV28 and TRBJ2-1, with D perhaps TRBD2 (5 bases). The CDR3 length is 13 residues. CDR1 is MDHEN, CDR2 SYDVKM, per germline. Deletions cut 6 bases from V and 6 bases from J, with 12 bases between. CDR3 residues: CASRSEEGNEQFF. The CDR3 DNA sequence: TGTGCCAGCAGATCAGAAGAGGGCAATGAGCAGTTCTTC.

This clone was detected only once. The genes are TRBV9 and TRBJ2-7; TRBD1 or TRBD2 may be the D gene (5 bases each). Trimming removed 3 bases at V and 5 bases at J, with 18 bases between. The CDR3 is made up of 15 amino acids. Germline V lookup: CDR1 SGDLS, CDR2 YYNGEE. CDR3 residues: CASSASGTAVHEQYF. CDR3 bases: TGTGCCAGCAGCGCCTCCGGGACCGCCGTGCACGAGCAGTACTTC.

In DNA, the CDR3 is TGTGCCTGGAGGATGTGGGCCTTCCCTGGTACAGATACGCAGTATTTT. This gives the protein CAWRMWAFPGTDTQYF. V usage is TRBV30 and J usage is TRBJ2-3; D ambiguous. The CDR3 has 16 residues. Germline loops: CDR1 GTSNPN, CDR2 SVGIG (reference sequence). The V end was cut by 3 bases, the J end by 3 bases, with 19 bases between.

The count of this clone is one. The chain couples TRBV2 to TRBJ2-7, with 14 bases that match TRBD2. Trimming removed 6 bases from V and 2 bases from J; junction bases left unmatched: 3. The CDR3 extends over 15 amino acids. Germline assignment: CDR1 SNHLY and CDR2 FYNNEI. Written as DNA, the CDR3 is TGTGCCAGCAGCATGACTAGCGGGAGGGCCTACGAGCAGTACTTC. Protein: CASSMTSGRAYEQYF.

CDR3: CASSTWTGGITDTQYF. The CDR3 nucleotides read TGTGCCAGTAGTACGTGGACAGGGGGAATAACAGATACGCAGTATTTT. The V gene is TRBV19, the J gene TRBJ2-3; 10 bases map to TRBD1. The germline CDR1 and CDR2 sequences are LNHDA and SQIVND (reference sequence). The J segment lost 3 bases and the V segment lost 4 bases, leaving 7 bases of the junction unmatched. The CDR3 has 16 amino acids.

The chain joins TRBV7-9 to TRBJ2-1; TRBD1 or TRBD2 may be the D gene (6 bases each). The V end was cut by 4 bases, the J end by 6 bases, with 16 bases between. From germline, CDR1 is SEHNR and CDR2 FQNEAQ (reference sequence). The CDR3 is 15 residues long. The CDR3 bases are TGTGCCAGCAGCTCGCTCGGGGGCGGGATCAATGAGCAGTTCTTC. It encodes CASSSLGGGINEQFF.

The chain links TRBV14 to TRBJ2-5; possible D gene TRBD2, 6 bases. The CDR3 consists of 16 residues. V lost 3 bases to trimming and J lost 5 bases, with 19 bases between them. CDR1 is SGHDN, CDR2 FVKESK, per germline. CDR3 protein: CASSQVGLQGPETQYF. CDR3 sequence (DNA): TGTGCCAGCAGCCAGGTGGGACTTCAAGGCCCCGAGACCCAGTACTTC.